This TCR beta chain was profiled in a study of T cells in Graves' hyperthyroidism and ophthalmopathy. Study results and limitations: In simple terms, a model built on 13 V-J features told ophthalmopathy apart from stable hyperthyroidism.

A note on this clonotype: The antigen is not known. Its ends do not fully match the called genes, so a read error is possible.

An approximately 10 ml volume of fresh peripheral blood provided the PBMCs. This CDR3 spans 12 amino acids. Per germline, CDR1 DFQATT and CDR2 SNEGSKA (reference sequence). RNA transcripts provided the source from which TCR beta CDR3 regions were amplified. The HTBI primer set was used in a first-round RT-PCR of the TCR CDR3. TCRdb processed the multiplex PCR reads anew with MiXCR; each CDR3 protein has one entry. This sample has about 96,000 distinct CDR3 sequences; under 65% occur once, and the top ten carry roughly 26%. The source of this sequence is a woman between 40 and 50 years old with Graves' hyperthyroidism. The chain has TRBV20-1 and TRBJ2-6, with no clear D. Sample: blood. The CDR3 sequence is CSARDGKGTEAF. Here the CDR3 DNA reads TGCAGTGCTAGAGATGGGAAGGGCACTGAAGCTTTC.